The 21 T cell receptor beta chains below were found in one sample sequenced in a study of cytomegalovirus exposure and HLA in healthy donors. Researchers ran the PCR with 60 Vbeta and 13 Jbeta primers. Measured with immunoSEQ multiplex PCR; TCRdb has only the in-frame clones, and not every one. The sample contains about 100,000 clones, around 74% of which appear only once. The specimen sequenced was PBMCs. All receptors derive from a woman aged 70 to 79 in good health and CMV-seropositive.

The rearrangement links TRBV2 to TRBJ2-7, with 9 positions matching TRBD1. This CDR3 is 12 amino acids long. After removal of 8 bases from V and 3 bases from J, the junction contained 2 bases not matched to a gene. Germline V gene lookup returns CDR1 SNHLY and CDR2 FYNNEI. The chain's CDR3 is CASRTGVYEQYF. CDR3 sequence (DNA): TGTGCCAGCCGGACAGGGGTCTACGAGCAGTACTTC.

The gene calls are TRBV5-6 and TRBJ2-5; tentative D call: TRBD2 (6 bases). The CDR3 spans 14 residues. Germline values: CDR1 SGHDT, CDR2 YYEEEE. Between the trimmed V and J ends, which lost 4 bases and 2 bases, there was a span of 12 bases. CDR3 amino acids: CASSGVGGQETQYF. CDR3 sequence (DNA): TGTGCCAGCAGCGGAGTTGGGGGGCAAGAGACCCAGTACTTC. The whole variable domain, remainder taken from reference TRBV5-6 and TRBJ2-5, is DAGVTQSPTHLIKTRGQQVTLRCSPKSGHDTVSWYQQALGQGPQFIFQYYEEEERQRGNFPDRFSGHQFPNYSSELNVNALLLGDSALYLCASSGVGGQETQYFGPGTRLLVL.

This rearrangement joins TRBV20-1 to TRBJ1-2; no clear D gene. Germline CDR1 reads DFQATT; CDR2 reads SNEGSKA (reference sequence). With 3 bases removed from V and 6 bases from J, the gap between germline ends came to 8 bases. The CDR3 is 11 amino acids. The DNA for the CDR3 is TGCAGTGCTAGCCCCAGTCATGGCTACACCTTC. Amino acids: CSASPSHGYTF.

The chain uses TRBV19 and TRBJ1-1; 9 bases match TRBD1. V shed 5 bases, J shed 4 bases, and the junction held 8 bases outside the gene matches. This CDR3 comprises 15 residues. Looked up from germline, CDR1 is LNHDA and CDR2 is SQIVND (reference sequence). CDR3 DNA sequence: TGTGCCAGTAGTCCACGACAGGGGGAGGGCACTGAAGCTTTCTTT. Its translation is CASSPRQGEGTEAFF.

The chain carries TRBV4-1 and TRBJ2-2; 7 bases are a match to TRBD1. The CDR3 sequence is 17 residues long. CDR1 is MGHRA and CDR2 is YSYEKL in the germline V gene. The V segment lost 2 bases and the J segment 0 bases; nucleotides outside the gene matches: 6. CDR3 loop: CASSQSGQVANTGELFF. In DNA form, the CDR3 reads TGCGCCAGCAGCCAATCTGGACAGGTCGCGAACACCGGGGAGCTGTTTTTT.

The genes are TRBV5-1 and TRBJ2-1; the match to TRBD1 covers 7 bases. Trimming took 4 bases from V and 0 from J; bases not matched to a gene: 7. The CDR3 runs 16 residues. Germline-derived CDR1 and CDR2 are SGHRS and YFSETQ. CDR3 DNA sequence: TGCGCCAGCAGCAACGGACAGGCAAGCTCCTACAATGAGCAGTTCTTC. Protein: CASSNGQASSYNEQFF.

The gene calls are TRBV6-1 and TRBJ2-2; D remains ambiguous. The germline V and J ends were trimmed by 5 bases and 5 bases, with 9 bases remaining between them. The germline V gene has CDR1 MNHNS and CDR2 SASEGT. The CDR3 extends over 13 amino acids. The CDR3 region has the DNA TGTGCCAGCAGTCCCCTGAGGACCGGGGAGCTGTTTTTT. Translation gives CASSPLRTGELFF.

A remark on this clone: One end of the junction is discordant with germline, which a read error may explain. The chain uses TRBV7-7 and TRBJ2-5; 8 bases agree with TRBD2. In germline, CDR1 is SSHAT, CDR2 FNYEAQ (reference sequence). The CDR3 covers 13 residues. The CDR3 DNA follows: TGTGCTAGCAGCCCGGGACTAGGGGAGACCCAGTACTTC. Its protein product is CASSPGLGETQYF.

The V gene is TRBV11-3, the J gene TRBJ2-3; maybe TRBD1 (6 bases). This CDR3 region has 13 residues. V was shortened by 5 bases and J by 4 bases, with 10 bases between the two germline ends. Germline V gene lookup returns CDR1 SGHNT and CDR2 YENEEA. The CDR3 loop is CASSLQGADTQYF. The DNA of the CDR3 is TGTGCCAGCAGCCTACAGGGTGCAGATACGCAGTATTTT.

A few counts support this clone. The rearrangement joins TRBV21-1 to TRBJ2-7; whether TRBD2, the table's D call, matches the DNA was not checked. TRBV21-1 is noted as a pseudogene. This CDR3 spans 16 amino acids. CDR3 residues: CASSARRLNDSYEQYF. CDR3 coding DNA: TGTGCCAGCAGCGCCCGGCGGCTGAACGATTCCTACGAGCAGTACTTC.

This clone has a handful of counts. CDR3 residues: CASRSGSSYNEQFF. CDR3 coding DNA: TGTGCCAGCAGGAGCGGGAGCTCCTACAATGAGCAGTTCTTC. The chain is built from TRBV27 and TRBJ2-1; 8 bases line up with TRBD2. CDR3 length: 14 amino acids. CDR1 and CDR2 (germline): MNHEY, SMNVEV (reference sequence). Trimming took 6 bases from V and 0 from J; bases not matched to a gene: 1.

The genes are TRBV10-3 and TRBJ2-7; D possibly corresponds to TRBD2 (7 bases). The CDR3 extends over 12 amino acids. The V gene's germline CDR1 is ENHRY and CDR2 SYGVKD. V was pared by 10 bases and J by 7 bases, with 17 bases between. The CDR3 DNA is TGTGCCAGCGGGGGCCTGAGTGAAGAGCAGTACTTC. This translates into CASGGLSEEQYF.

This chain links TRBV2 with TRBJ1-2, with TRBD1 identical over 7 bases. Germline V gene sequence: CDR1 SNHLY, CDR2 FYNNEI. The CDR3 runs to 15 residues. Trimming cost V 8 bases and J 2 bases; bases outside gene matches: 11. CDR3 sequence (DNA): TGTGCCAGCCACGAGGTAGGGGGCGAGAACTATGGCTACACCTTC. Translated, it gives CASHEVGGENYGYTF. Combining the CDR3 with reference TRBV2 and TRBJ1-2 gives the whole variable domain EPEVTQTPSHQVTQMGQEVILRCVPISNHLYFYWYRQILGQKVEFLVSFYNNEISEKSEIFDDQFSVERPDGSNFTLKIRSTKLEDSAMYFCASHEVGGENYGYTFGSGTRLTVV.

V usage is TRBV7-9 and J usage is TRBJ1-2; 7 bases fit TRBD1. Germline CDR1 is SEHNR and CDR2 is FQNEAQ (reference sequence). J was trimmed by 2 bases and V by 1 base; bases with no gene match: 1. The CDR3 extends over 14 amino acids. As DNA, the CDR3 is TGTGCCAGCAGCTTAGTACAGGGGAACTATGGCTACACCTTC. It translates to CASSLVQGNYGYTF.

This clone was recorded once. The chain uses TRBV9 and TRBJ2-3, with TRBD2 matching over 10 bases. V shed 4 bases and J 2 bases; nucleotides not matched to a gene: 4. Germline V gene sequence: CDR1 SGDLS, CDR2 YYNGEE. The CDR3 covers 15 residues. CDR3 nucleotides: TGTGCCAGCAGCACCACTAGCGGGACCACAGATACGCAGTATTTT. Translation gives CASSTTSGTTDTQYF.

J is TRBJ2-1 and V is TRBV7-9; D remains unclear. V dropped 1 base and J dropped 1 base, with 8 bases sitting between them. This CDR3 has 15 residues. Germline CDR1 is SEHNR and CDR2 is FQNEAQ (reference sequence). CDR3 DNA: TGTGCCAGCAGCTTAGGGGCCAATTCCTACAATGAGCAGTTCTTC. Amino acid sequence: CASSLGANSYNEQFF.

The CDR3 nucleotides read TGTGCCAGCAGCCTAGGGCGGGGGCGGGAGGGCTACAATGAGCAGTTCTTC. Translating gives CASSLGRGREGYNEQFF. The chain couples TRBV4-2 to TRBJ2-1, with 9 bases identical to TRBD2. This CDR3 region has 17 residues. V was clipped by 4 bases and J by 3 bases; unmatched bases: 10. The germline gives CDR1 LGHNA, CDR2 YNFKEQ.

In the case of this clone: Sequence at one end of the junction differs from germline and may be a read error. This sequence joins TRBV4-3 and TRBJ2-1; TRBD2 matches at 9 bases. This CDR3 spans 16 amino acids. CDR1 LGHNA and CDR2 YSLEER come from the germline V gene. The DNA for the CDR3 is TGCACCAGCAGCCAAGGGTGGCGGGGGGGTAAAAATGAGCAGTTCTTC. As protein: CTSSQGWRGGKNEQFF.

The chain couples TRBV7-8 to TRBJ2-7, with 8 bases fitting TRBD1. Trimming took 2 bases from V and 6 from J; bases not matched to a gene: 6. CDR1 is SGHVS and CDR2 is FQNEAQ in the germline V gene. The CDR3 runs 14 residues. CDR3 nucleotide sequence: TGTGCCAGCAGCTTAACAGGACAGGGCGCCGAGCAGTACTTC. Its protein product is CASSLTGQGAEQYF.

The chain recombines TRBV6-1 with TRBJ2-6; D ambiguous. V was trimmed by 8 bases and J by 2 bases, leaving 10 bases between them. This CDR3 has 14 amino acids. Germline loops: CDR1 MNHNS, CDR2 SASEGT. The CDR3: CASGVQPGANVLTF. The CDR3 DNA reads as TGTGCCAGCGGAGTGCAGCCTGGGGCCAACGTCCTGACTTTC.

The chain employs TRBV7-2 and TRBJ2-5; no clear D. Germline CDR1 and CDR2: SGHTA and FQGNSA. Trimming removed 8 bases from V and 2 bases from J, with 12 bases in between. The CDR3 contains 13 residues. The CDR3 DNA reads as TGTGCCAGCGGAAGAACAGCTCAAGAGACCCAGTACTTC. Translated, it gives CASGRTAQETQYF.